Listed here are 28 T cell receptor beta chains from one sample, sequenced in a study of control samples from healthy donors and cancer patients. Using immunoSEQ multiplex PCR, the repertoire was profiled, and TCRdb retains in-frame clones only, with some absent. The data show about 100,000 clones, roughly nine tenths seen once. The sequencing input was blood. The source is a woman aged 18-29 years in good health.

The genes are TRBV29-1 and TRBJ2-1, with D perhaps TRBD2 (6 bases). Trimming stripped 2 bases from V and 5 bases from J, with 16 bases between. The germline V gene encodes CDR1 SQVTM and CDR2 ANQGSEA. CDR3 size: 15 residues. CDR3 in DNA: TGCAGCGTTGAACTTCGACTAGATTTACACAATGAGCAGTTCTTC. Protein sequence: CSVELRLDLHNEQFF.

The chain combines TRBV10-3 with TRBJ1-5, with TRBD1 matching over 9 bases. Germline CDR1 ENHRY, CDR2 SYGVKD. The V segment lost 11 bases and the J segment 4 bases; nucleotides outside the gene matches: 3. The CDR3 runs 12 residues. CDR3 protein: CASGTGNQPQHF. For the CDR3, the DNA is TGTGCCTCCGGGACAGGGAATCAGCCCCAGCATTTT.

This clone counts as medium-sized (0.01 to 0.1%). Other DNA sequences in the sample encode the same CDR3. This chain links TRBV4-2 with TRBJ1-6; 8 nucleotides align to TRBD1. The CDR3 is 16 residues long. The trim removed 0 bases at V and 10 bases at J, leaving 8 bases unmatched. Per the germline V gene, CDR1 is LGHNA and CDR2 is YNFKEQ. CDR3 in DNA: TGTGCCAGCAGCCAAGATCCCGGACAGGGCTACTCACCCCTCCACTTT. It specifies CASSQDPGQGYSPLHF.

This clone was seen only once. This chain links TRBV5-1 with TRBJ2-4; possibly TRBD1 for D (5 bases). The CDR3 is 14 amino acids. Germline V CDR1 and CDR2: SGHRS, YFSETQ. Deletions cut 0 bases from V and 4 bases from J, with 8 bases between. The CDR3 sequence is CASSLVSGKNIQYF. CDR3 in DNA: TGCGCCAGCAGCTTGGTTTCAGGGAAAAACATTCAGTACTTC.

The chain joins TRBV2 to TRBJ1-6; TRBD1 matches at 11 bases. The CDR3 extends over 14 amino acids. Looked up from germline, CDR1 is SNHLY and CDR2 is FYNNEI. Unmatched junction bases numbered 4, after V lost 6 bases and J lost 9 bases. CDR3 protein: CASSLDRGLSPLHF. CDR3 nucleotides: TGTGCCAGCAGCCTGGACAGGGGGCTTTCACCCCTCCACTTT.

This clone was detected only once. The chain combines TRBV18 with TRBJ1-4; TRBD1 is a possible D gene (5 bases). Looked up from germline, CDR1 is KGHSH and CDR2 is LQKENI. The CDR3 runs to 14 residues. Trimming took off 2 bases at V and 8 bases at J, with 12 bases between the two ends. In DNA, the CDR3 is TGTGCCAGCTCACCAACGGGACGGCTGGAAAAACTGTTTTTT. As protein: CASSPTGRLEKLFF.

The chain is built from TRBV5-4 and TRBJ2-7, with D possibly called TRBD1 or TRBD2 (6 bases each). V was cut by 6 bases and J by 3 bases, with 22 bases left in between. This CDR3 is built from 16 residues. CDR1 is SGHNT and CDR2 is YYREEE in the germline V gene (reference sequence). As DNA, the CDR3 is TGTGCCAGCACCGTGACCCGAGAAGGGGGGAGCTACGAGCAGTACTTC. Protein product: CASTVTREGGSYEQYF.

This chain uses TRBV18 with TRBJ2-3, with 7 bases identical to TRBD1. The germline gives CDR1 KGHSH, CDR2 LQKENI. The CDR3 is made up of 14 amino acids. With V trimmed by 3 bases and J by 1 base, 1 base remained unmatched. The DNA of the CDR3 is TGTGCCAGCTCACCTGGGACAGGCACAGATACGCAGTATTTT. Translation gives CASSPGTGTDTQYF. Variable domain in full (rest from reference TRBV18 and TRBJ2-3): NAGVMQNPRHLVRRRGQEARLRCSPMKGHSHVYWYRQLPEEGLKFMVYLQKENIIDESGMPKERFSAEFPKEGPSILRIQQVVRGDSAAYFCASSPGTGTDTQYFGPGTRLTVL.

The chain combines TRBV19 with TRBJ2-7; perhaps TRBD2 as D (5 bases). Per the germline V gene, CDR1 is LNHDA and CDR2 is SQIVND (reference sequence). The V end was cut by 5 bases, the J end by 3 bases, with 14 bases between. CDR3 length: 14 residues. This chain's CDR3 is CASSPGLFVYEQYF. CDR3 DNA sequence: TGTGCCAGTAGTCCCGGACTTTTTGTCTACGAGCAGTACTTC. The whole variable domain, remainder taken from reference TRBV19 and TRBJ2-7, is DGGITQSPKYLFRKEGQNVTLSCEQNLNHDAMYWYRQDPGQGLRLIYYSQIVNDFQKGDIAEGYSVSREKKESFPLTVTSAQKNPTAFYLCASSPGLFVYEQYFGPGTRLTVT.

This clone has ten or more counts. The chain's CDR3 is CASSLLPAGSGETYEQYF. CDR3 nucleotides: TGTGCCAGCTCACTTCTGCCCGCTGGGAGCGGGGAAACCTACGAGCAGTACTTC. The chain has TRBV18 and TRBJ2-7; 7 nucleotides align to TRBD2. CDR1 and CDR2 (germline): KGHSH, LQKENI. Germline trimming cut 4 bases from V and 2 bases from J; bases unmatched to any gene: 17. The CDR3 has 18 amino acids.

The DNA for the CDR3 is TGTGCCAGCAGCCAAGATGGCAGGGCGAAGGACGAGCAGTACTTC. Translated: CASSQDGRAKDEQYF. V and J are TRBV3-1 (or the pseudogene TRBV3-2) and TRBJ2-7; weak D call: TRBD1 (5 bases). CDR1 is LGHDT and CDR2 is YNNKEL in the germline V gene (reference sequence). The CDR3 loop spans 15 amino acids. V was cut by 0 bases and J by 5 bases, with 14 bases left in between.

The genes are TRBV11-2 and TRBJ2-3; D is uncertain. The CDR3 sequence is 15 residues long. Per the germline V gene, CDR1 is SGHAT and CDR2 is FQNNGV. V was shortened by 4 bases and J by 7 bases, with 18 bases between the two germline ends. The chain's CDR3 is CASSSTLAAWNTQYF. DNA for the CDR3: TGTGCCAGCAGCTCGACTCTCGCAGCTTGGAATACGCAGTATTTT.

This clone was recorded once. The CDR3 region is CAILQGNGYTF. For the CDR3, the DNA is TGTGCCATCCTCCAGGGGAATGGCTACACCTTC. This chain connects TRBV10-3 to TRBJ1-2, with a possible D match to TRBD1 (6 bases). Trimming shortened V by 8 bases and J by 6 bases, and 10 bases separated the two germline ends. The CDR3 is 11 amino acids. Germline CDR1 ENHRY, CDR2 SYGVKD.

The chain carries TRBV5-1 and TRBJ1-2; D ambiguous. Trimming shortened V by 0 bases and J by 4 bases, and 16 bases separated the two germline ends. The CDR3 loop spans 16 amino acids. Looked up from germline, CDR1 is SGHRS and CDR2 is YFSETQ. The CDR3 loop reads CASSLGSGKLLYGYTF. In nucleotides, the CDR3 is TGCGCCAGCAGCTTGGGATCTGGGAAACTTCTCTATGGCTACACCTTC.

This clone is a singleton in its sample. The rearrangement joins TRBV9 to TRBJ2-7, with 11 bases aligning to TRBD2. This CDR3 is built from 15 residues. Germline trimming cut 1 base from V and 4 bases from J; bases unmatched to any gene: 4. CDR1 is SGDLS, CDR2 YYNGEE, per germline. The CDR3 loop is CASSVTSGGGYEQYF. CDR3 nucleotides: TGTGCCAGCAGCGTAACTAGCGGGGGAGGATACGAGCAGTACTTC.

The chain carries TRBV24-1 and TRBJ2-2; D remains ambiguous. The germline V gene encodes CDR1 KGHDR and CDR2 SFDVKD. V was cut by 4 bases and J by 0 bases, with 8 bases left in between. The length of the CDR3 is 15 residues. CDR3 sequence reads: CATSEASTNTGELFF. The CDR3 DNA sequence: TGTGCCACCAGTGAGGCGAGCACGAACACCGGGGAGCTGTTTTTT.

This clone was observed a single time. CDR3 loop: CASSLGSGPETQYF. The CDR3 nucleotides are TGTGCCAGCAGCTTAGGTTCAGGGCCAGAGACCCAGTACTTC. This chain connects TRBV7-7 to TRBJ2-5; tentatively, D is TRBD1 (5 bases). The CDR3 has 14 amino acids. Trimming left V 1 base short and J 4 bases short, with 10 bases between. CDR1 and CDR2 from the germline V gene are SSHAT and FNYEAQ (reference sequence).

This chain links TRBV10-1 with TRBJ1-1; D uncertain. The CDR3 extends over 14 amino acids. V was cut by 6 bases and J by 4 bases, with 15 bases left in between. CDR1 and CDR2 (germline): WNHNN, SYGVQD (reference sequence). The CDR3 DNA is TGCGCCAGCAGCGGTACGTCTTGGGGCACTGAAGCTTTCTTT. This sequence encodes CASSGTSWGTEAFF.

The chain has TRBV7-8 and TRBJ2-1, with D hard to call. The germline V gene encodes CDR1 SGHVS and CDR2 FQNEAQ. The V and J ends lost 3 bases and 6 bases respectively, with 9 bases between them. CDR3 length equals 13 residues. This chain's CDR3 is CASSFYLVNEQFF. CDR3 in DNA: TGTGCCAGCAGCTTTTATCTGGTCAATGAGCAGTTCTTC.

The gene calls are TRBV9 and TRBJ2-7; D unclear. The CDR3 extends over 16 amino acids. Trimming cost V 1 base and J 2 bases, with 16 bases left between them. Germline V lookup: CDR1 SGDLS, CDR2 YYNGEE. The CDR3 DNA follows: TGTGCCAGCAGCGTAAGTTCTGGGTCTGGGACCTACGAGCAGTACTTC. Protein sequence: CASSVSSGSGTYEQYF. Variable domain in full (rest from reference TRBV9 and TRBJ2-7): DSGVTQTPKHLITATGQRVTLRCSPRSGDLSVYWYQQSLDQGLQFLIQYYNGEERAKGNILERFSAQQFPDLHSELNLSSLELGDSALYFCASSVSSGSGTYEQYFGPGTRLTVT.

The rearrangement links TRBV10-1 to TRBJ1-1; 7 bases are a match to TRBD1. Germline V gene lookup returns CDR1 WNHNN and CDR2 SYGVQD (reference sequence). The trim removed 5 bases at V and 5 bases at J, leaving 5 bases unmatched. This CDR3 is built from 13 residues. The CDR3 sequence is CASSFQGGTEAFF. The DNA for the CDR3 is TGCGCCAGCAGTTTCCAGGGGGGAACTGAAGCTTTCTTT.

A single count supports this clone. The gene calls are TRBV14 and TRBJ2-1; D may be TRBD2 (7 bases). CDR3 length equals 16 residues. The germline CDR1 and CDR2 sequences are SGHDN and FVKESK. V was cut by 3 bases and J by 6 bases, with 18 bases left in between. The CDR3 nucleotides are TGTGCCAGCAGCCAGACCGTGGGGGGGCCTTCCAATGAGCAGTTCTTC. It is translated as CASSQTVGGPSNEQFF. Together with reference TRBV14 and TRBJ2-1, the CDR3 gives the full variable domain: EAGVTQFPSHSVIEKGQTVTLRCDPISGHDNLYWYRRVMGKEIKFLLHFVKESKQDESGMPNNRFLAERTGGTYSTLKVQPAELEDSGVYFCASSQTVGGPSNEQFFGPGTRLTVL.

The genes are TRBV29-1 and TRBJ2-7; D perhaps matches TRBD1 (6 bases). This CDR3 is 12 amino acids long. V was clipped by 3 bases and J by 6 bases, with 12 bases between them. CDR1 is SQVTM, CDR2 ANQGSEA, per germline. The CDR3 loop reads CSVDRGYFEQYF. The CDR3 DNA is TGCAGCGTTGACAGGGGATACTTCGAGCAGTACTTC.

This sequence joins TRBV19 and TRBJ1-3; perhaps TRBD1 as D (6 bases). Germline CDR1 reads LNHDA; CDR2 reads SQIVND (reference sequence). V was cut by 3 bases and J by 2 bases, with 8 bases left in between. The CDR3 is made up of 14 amino acids. The CDR3 spells CASSIQGTGNTIYF. The CDR3 nucleotides are TGTGCCAGTAGTATTCAGGGGACTGGAAACACCATATATTTT. Looking up the rest from reference TRBV19 and TRBJ1-3 gives the full variable domain: DGGITQSPKYLFRKEGQNVTLSCEQNLNHDAMYWYRQDPGQGLRLIYYSQIVNDFQKGDIAEGYSVSREKKESFPLTVTSAQKNPTAFYLCASSIQGTGNTIYFGEGSWLTVV.

In DNA form, the CDR3 reads TGTGCCAGCAGTCCCCGACAGGCGTATAATTCACCCCTCCACTTT. Translating it yields CASSPRQAYNSPLHF. The V call is TRBV27, the J call TRBJ1-6; D might be TRBD1 (6 bases). V was cut by 5 bases and J by 4 bases, with 12 bases left in between. The CDR3 length is 15 residues. Germline-derived CDR1 and CDR2 are MNHEY and SMNVEV (reference sequence).

Of note for this clone: This specimen includes other DNA sequences encoding the same CDR3. The V and J genes are TRBV6-4 and TRBJ2-2; no clear D gene. Per germline, CDR1 MRHNA and CDR2 SNTAGT. V was clipped by 4 bases and J by 0 bases, with 3 bases between them. CDR3 length: 13 amino acids. The CDR3 region has the DNA TGTGCCAGCAGTGGGACGAACACCGGGGAGCTGTTTTTT. Encoded protein: CASSGTNTGELFF.

This clone was observed once. CDR3 sequence reads: CASSEVYDSYNEQFF. The CDR3 nucleotides are TGCGCCAGCAGTGAGGTTTACGACTCCTACAATGAGCAGTTCTTC. The chain recombines TRBV10-2 with TRBJ2-1; D remains unclear. Germline CDR1 WSHSY, CDR2 SAAADI. There are 15 residues in the CDR3. The ends were cut back, 2 bases at V and 0 bases at J, with 8 bases in the middle.

This chain uses TRBV28 with TRBJ2-6; 8 bases line up with TRBD1. V gave up 4 bases and J gave up 2 bases; unmatched junction bases: 13. The CDR3 length is 19 residues. Germline V CDR1 and CDR2: MDHEN, SYDVKM. CDR3 amino acids: CASSSPPGGYSTGANVLTF. Written as DNA, the CDR3 is TGTGCCAGCAGTTCTCCGCCAGGGGGCTACTCTACTGGGGCCAACGTCCTGACTTTC.